The 15 T cell receptor beta chains reported below all come from one sample, sequenced in a study of PD-L1 blockade in urothelial cancer. TCRdb's copy holds only in-frame clones and misses some; the assay was immunoSEQ multiplex PCR. Of approximately 65,000 clones detected, around 90% appear once; the ten largest clones hold less than 3.5%. The specimen was PBMCs, collected around atezolizumab (anti-PD-L1) treatment. These receptors all stem from a man aged 55-75 years with urothelial cancer.

The chain is built from TRBV4-3 and TRBJ2-3; D is perhaps TRBD2 (6 bases). The V gene's germline CDR1 is LGHNA and CDR2 YSLEER. V was shortened by 0 bases and J by 0 bases, with 13 bases between the two germline ends. CDR3 length: 17 residues. Here the CDR3 reads CASSQDYLATSTDTQYF. CDR3 DNA sequence: TGCGCCAGCAGCCAAGATTACCTAGCGACCAGCACAGATACGCAGTATTTT.

This chain connects TRBV27 to TRBJ1-2, with TRBD1 matching 8 bases. With 5 bases clipped from V and 1 base from J, the junction kept 9 bases outside the gene matches. This CDR3 has 16 residues. Looked up from germline, CDR1 is MNHEY and CDR2 is SMNVEV (reference sequence). The CDR3 sequence: CASSRLRTGNNYGYTF. The CDR3 bases are TGTGCCAGCAGTCGCCTAAGGACAGGGAATAACTATGGCTACACCTTC.

The J gene is TRBJ2-2, the V gene TRBV9; no firm D call. Between the trimmed V and J ends, which lost 1 base and 6 bases, there was a span of 10 bases. CDR1 is SGDLS, CDR2 YYNGEE, per germline. This CDR3 comprises 14 residues. As DNA, the CDR3 is TGTGCCAGCAGCGTACCTCCTGAGTCCGGGGAGCTGTTTTTT. Protein: CASSVPPESGELFF.

The V and J genes are TRBV19 and TRBJ2-4, with TRBD1 identical over 7 bases. CDR3 size: 15 residues. Germline CDR1 and CDR2: LNHDA and SQIVND (reference sequence). The J segment lost 8 bases and the V segment lost 6 bases, leaving 13 bases of the junction unmatched. DNA of the CDR3: TGTGCCAGTAGCGAATTTTACAGGGGAACGCACATTCAGTACTTC. Its translation: CASSEFYRGTHIQYF. Full variable domain (remainder filled in from reference TRBV19 and TRBJ2-4): DGGITQSPKYLFRKEGQNVTLSCEQNLNHDAMYWYRQDPGQGLRLIYYSQIVNDFQKGDIAEGYSVSREKKESFPLTVTSAQKNPTAFYLCASSEFYRGTHIQYFGAGTRLSVL.

The chain couples TRBV4-1 to TRBJ1-2; TRBD1 is a possible D gene (5 bases). This CDR3 comprises 14 residues. V lost 3 bases and J 7 bases, leaving 15 bases between the germline ends. Germline values: CDR1 MGHRA, CDR2 YSYEKL. CDR3 nucleotides: TGCGCCAGCAGCCACCCCCTGGGGGGAACTGGCTACACCTTC. Translated: CASSHPLGGTGYTF.

The V gene is TRBV5-5, the J gene TRBJ1-2, with 7 bases aligning to TRBD1. From germline, CDR1 is SGHKS and CDR2 YYEKEE (reference sequence). The CDR3 consists of 14 residues. J was trimmed by 2 bases and V by 3 bases; bases with no gene match: 4. The CDR3 spells CASSSLTGNYGYTF. The CDR3 DNA follows: TGTGCCAGCAGCTCACTGACAGGGAACTATGGCTACACCTTC.

The V gene is TRBV30, the J gene TRBJ2-7, with D maybe TRBD2 (5 bases). This CDR3 is 12 amino acids long. Germline V gene data show CDR1 as GTSNPN and CDR2 as SVGIG (reference sequence). V lost 5 bases and J 7 bases, leaving 15 bases between the germline ends. The CDR3 DNA is TGTGCCTGGGGACGCGAGACGGGAGAGCAGTACTTC. It codes for CAWGRETGEQYF. Full variable domain (remainder filled in from reference TRBV30 and TRBJ2-7): SQTIHQWPATLVQPVGSPLSLECTVEGTSNPNLYWYRQAAGRGLQLLFYSVGIGQISSEVPQNLSASRPQDRQFILSSKKLLLSDSGFYLCAWGRETGEQYFGPGTRLTVT.

This sequence joins TRBV9 and TRBJ2-7, with D possibly matching TRBD2 (6 bases). CDR1 and CDR2 (germline): SGDLS, YYNGEE. This CDR3 spans 16 amino acids. Trimming shortened V by 0 bases and J by 0 bases, and 13 bases separated the two germline ends. In DNA, the CDR3 is TGTGCCAGCAGCGTAGGTGGGACTCTAAGCTCCTACGAGCAGTACTTC. Amino acids: CASSVGGTLSSYEQYF. Combining the CDR3 with reference TRBV9 and TRBJ2-7 gives the whole variable domain DSGVTQTPKHLITATGQRVTLRCSPRSGDLSVYWYQQSLDQGLQFLIQYYNGEERAKGNILERFSAQQFPDLHSELNLSSLELGDSALYFCASSVGGTLSSYEQYFGPGTRLTVT.

This clone has only a few counts. The chain employs TRBV6-1 and TRBJ1-2; tentative D call: TRBD1 (5 bases). With 2 bases removed from V and 10 bases from J, the gap between germline ends came to 8 bases. Germline lookup yields CDR1 MNHNS and CDR2 SASEGT. The CDR3 loop spans 11 amino acids. For the CDR3, the DNA is TGTGCCAGCAGTGAATGGACACTCTACACCTTC. Protein: CASSEWTLYTF.

The chain couples TRBV5-4 to TRBJ2-2, with D possibly matching TRBD2 (6 bases). Trimming took 5 bases from V and 2 from J, leaving 16 bases between them. Germline V gene data show CDR1 as SGHNT and CDR2 as YYREEE (reference sequence). The CDR3 has 16 amino acids. This chain's CDR3 is CASRGGEAVNTGELFF. The CDR3 nucleotides are TGTGCCAGCAGGGGTGGGGAGGCCGTTAACACCGGGGAGCTGTTTTTT. The variable domain in full, completed from reference TRBV5-4 and TRBJ2-2, reads ETGVTQSPTHLIKTRGQQVTLRCSSQSGHNTVSWYQQALGQGPQFIFQYYREEENGRGNFPPRFSGLQFPNYSSELNVNALELDDSALYLCASRGGEAVNTGELFFGEGSRLTVL.

V usage is TRBV10-3 and J usage is TRBJ1-5; D unresolved. The CDR3 spans 13 residues. V was shortened by 7 bases and J by 5 bases, with 12 bases between the two germline ends. Germline CDR1 and CDR2: ENHRY and SYGVKD. As DNA, the CDR3 is TGTGCCATCAAGGAGGGCTTGGATCAGCCCCAGCATTTT. This translates into CAIKEGLDQPQHF.

This clone was seen just once. This sequence joins TRBV11-2 and TRBJ1-3; 7 nucleotides line up with TRBD1. The CDR3 spans 16 residues. V shed 1 base, J shed 7 bases, and the junction held 10 bases outside the gene matches. Germline V gives CDR1 SGHAT, CDR2 FQNNGV. The CDR3 DNA reads TGTGCCAGCAGCTTAGCTAGACAGGGAATCGGGAACACCATATATTTT. It is translated as CASSLARQGIGNTIYF.

V is TRBV7-3 and J is TRBJ2-5; D is uncertain. Germline lookup yields CDR1 SGHTA and CDR2 FQGTGA. Trimming left V 4 bases short and J 1 base short, with 7 bases between. There are 13 residues in the CDR3. This CDR3 is CASSSGIQETQYF. The CDR3 DNA reads as TGTGCCAGCAGCTCAGGAATCCAAGAGACCCAGTACTTC. The entire variable domain, with the rest obtained from reference TRBV7-3 and TRBJ2-5, is as follows: GAGVSQTPSNKVTEKGKYVELRCDPISGHTALYWYRQSLGQGPEFLIYFQGTGAADDSGLPNDRFFAVRPEGSVSTLKIQRTERGDSAVYLCASSSGIQETQYFGPGTRLLVL.

This clone was detected only a few times. The chain uses TRBV19 and TRBJ1-3; D is unclear. The CDR3 covers 15 residues. From germline, CDR1 is LNHDA and CDR2 SQIVND (reference sequence). Trimming took off 5 bases at V and 0 bases at J, with 11 bases between the two ends. In DNA form, the CDR3 reads TGTGCCAGTAGTCCCCTCACGAGCTCTGGAAACACCATATATTTT. As protein: CASSPLTSSGNTIYF. The complete variable domain, with remaining parts taken from reference TRBV19 and TRBJ1-3, reads DGGITQSPKYLFRKEGQNVTLSCEQNLNHDAMYWYRQDPGQGLRLIYYSQIVNDFQKGDIAEGYSVSREKKESFPLTVTSAQKNPTAFYLCASSPLTSSGNTIYFGEGSWLTVV.

The chain links TRBV19 to TRBJ2-1; 8 positions match TRBD1. The CDR3 totals 16 residues. J was trimmed by 2 bases and V by 7 bases; bases with no gene match: 10. Germline V CDR1 and CDR2: LNHDA, SQIVND (reference sequence). The CDR3 nucleotides are TGTGCCAGTACTCTTACCGGGACAGGAGCCTACAATGAGCAGTTCTTC. Its protein product is CASTLTGTGAYNEQFF.